The 9 T cell receptor beta chains in this list originate from one sample, sequenced in a study of T cells in Graves' hyperthyroidism and ophthalmopathy. Using RNA transcripts as the source, TCR beta CDR3 regions were amplified. In the first-round RT-PCR of the TCR CDR3, the HTBI primer set was used. TCRdb used MiXCR to reprocess the multiplex PCR reads, holding one entry per CDR3 protein. The sample consists of under 800,000 distinct CDR3 sequences, approximately 15% of them appearing once. Sequencing input: blood. These receptors all stem from a woman between 18 and 30 years old with Graves' hyperthyroidism.

The rearrangement links TRBV30 to TRBJ1-6, with 7 bases matching TRBD1. The CDR3 has 13 residues. Germline lookup yields CDR1 GTSNPN and CDR2 SVGIG (reference sequence). Trimming took 2 bases from V and 7 from J; bases not matched to a gene: 2. For the CDR3, the DNA is TGTGCCTGGAGTAAGGGGGCAAATTCACCCCTCCACTTT. It codes for CAWSKGANSPLHF. Full variable domain (rest looked up from reference TRBV30 and TRBJ1-6): SQTIHQWPATLVQPVGSPLSLECTVEGTSNPNLYWYRQAAGRGLQLLFYSVGIGQISSEVPQNLSASRPQDRQFILSSKKLLLSDSGFYLCAWSKGANSPLHFGNGTRLTVT.

This sequence joins TRBV7-9 and TRBJ1-1, with 7 positions matching TRBD1. Trimming took 5 bases from V and 6 from J; bases not matched to a gene: 12. CDR1 and CDR2 (germline): SEHNR, FQNEAQ (reference sequence). This CDR3 comprises 15 residues. In nucleotides, the CDR3 is TGTGCCAGCAGCCCTAGGGGTACAGGGGTCCCTGAAGCTTTCTTT. This gives the protein CASSPRGTGVPEAFF.

This clonotype was counted ten times or more. The chain recombines TRBV12-3 or TRBV12-4 with TRBJ2-7, with TRBD2 matching over 7 bases. The trim removed 8 bases at V and 7 bases at J, leaving 8 bases unmatched. CDR3 length equals 12 residues. CDR3 sequence: CASAAGAGEQYF. DNA for the CDR3: TGTGCCAGCGCGGCGGGAGCGGGGGAGCAGTACTTC.

This clonotype was recorded at least ten times. The chain employs TRBV7-2 and TRBJ2-5; D is possibly TRBD1 (6 bases). Germline values: CDR1 SGHTA, CDR2 FQGNSA. CDR3 size: 16 residues. Trimming shortened V by 5 bases and J by 4 bases, and 20 bases separated the two germline ends. CDR3 nucleotide sequence: TGTGCCAGCAGCCGTGATGTGTGGGGGCGCGGAGAGACCCAGTACTTC. Amino acid sequence: CASSRDVWGRGETQYF. The full variable domain, with the rest looked up from reference TRBV7-2 and TRBJ2-5, is GAGVSQSPSNKVTEKGKDVELRCDPISGHTALYWYRQSLGQGLEFLIYFQGNSAPDKSGLPSDRFSAERTGGSVSTLTIQRTQQEDSAVYLCASSRDVWGRGETQYFGPGTRLLVL.

The chain is built from TRBV30 and TRBJ2-2, with D unresolved. The germline gives CDR1 GTSNPN, CDR2 SVGIG (reference sequence). V lost 3 bases and J 5 bases, leaving 10 bases between the germline ends. There are 13 residues in the CDR3. As DNA, the CDR3 is TGTGCCTGGAGCCCTGGGGTTACCGGGGAGCTGTTTTTT. Protein product: CAWSPGVTGELFF. Full variable domain (missing parts from reference TRBV30 and TRBJ2-2): SQTIHQWPATLVQPVGSPLSLECTVEGTSNPNLYWYRQAAGRGLQLLFYSVGIGQISSEVPQNLSASRPQDRQFILSSKKLLLSDSGFYLCAWSPGVTGELFFGEGSRLTVL.

This clonotype was observed many times. The genes are TRBV19 and TRBJ1-2; D call uncertain. Germline CDR1 reads LNHDA; CDR2 reads SQIVND (reference sequence). V lost 5 bases, J lost 10 bases, and 11 bases lay in between. This CDR3 contains 11 residues. The CDR3: CASSSGLVYTF. CDR3 in DNA: TGTGCCAGTAGTTCTGGACTGGTCTACACCTTC.

This clonotype has more than one count but fewer than ten. The rearrangement links TRBV19 to TRBJ1-2; D is ambiguous. CDR1 and CDR2 from the germline V gene are LNHDA and SQIVND (reference sequence). The CDR3 length is 12 residues. The germline V and J ends were trimmed by 4 bases and 7 bases, with 10 bases remaining between them. The CDR3 loop is CASSKVFGGYTF. In DNA form, the CDR3 reads TGTGCCAGTAGTAAGGTATTCGGTGGCTACACCTTC.

This clonotype was counted a few times. This rearrangement joins TRBV19 to TRBJ2-5; possible D gene TRBD1, 5 bases. This CDR3 comprises 21 residues. V gave up 3 bases and J gave up 2 bases, with 31 bases separating them. CDR1 is LNHDA, CDR2 SQIVND, per germline (reference sequence). The CDR3: CASSMVRRSWGSHPLQETQYF. CDR3 nucleotide sequence: TGTGCCAGTAGTATGGTCCGCAGATCTTGGGGCTCCCACCCATTACAAGAGACCCAGTACTTC.

The chain recombines TRBV10-3 with TRBJ2-5; the D is unclear. Germline-derived CDR1 and CDR2 are ENHRY and SYGVKD. There are 16 residues in the CDR3. V lost 3 bases and J 1 base, leaving 15 bases between the germline ends. The CDR3 loop reads CAISDPFEGIQETQYF. CDR3 coding DNA: TGTGCCATCAGTGATCCTTTTGAAGGGATCCAAGAGACCCAGTACTTC.